The rows below give T cell receptor beta chains drawn from one sample of a study of PD-1 blockade in classical Hodgkin lymphoma. Sequenced by immunoSEQ multiplex PCR; TCRdb stores in-frame clones only, minus some. The table records about 21,000 clones, approximately 74% of them present only once. Here the sequenced sample was peripheral blood mononuclear cells (PBMCs), taken at baseline. Receptors were obtained from a human donor with classical Hodgkin lymphoma. Both conserved end residues are part of each CDR3. D genes are given only for firm matches. Some rows have no size entry. The others give once, few or many, or a class for an expanded clone.

>TRBV5-5|.|.|TRBJ2-7
CASSRDLLYEQYF
TGTGCCAGCAGCCGGGACCTGCTCTACGAGCAGTACTTC
>TRBV6-1|.|TRBD1|TRBJ2-1
CASSEARRGQKIYNEQFF
TGTGCCAGCAGTGAGGCAAGAAGGGGACAGAAGATCTACAATGAGCAGTTCTTC
>TRBV4-3|.|.|TRBJ1-2
CASSQDQYTSNYGYTF
TGCGCCAGCAGCCAAGATCAATATACGTCTAACTATGGCTACACCTTC
>TRBV11-2|few|.|TRBJ2-7
CASSPPGGGVDEQYF
TGTGCCAGCAGCCCCCCCGGGGGAGGCGTCGACGAGCAGTACTTC
>TRBV5-1|.|.|TRBJ2-5
CASSLAGKETQYF
TGCGCCAGCAGCTTGGCCGGGAAAGAGACCCAGTACTTC
>TRBV10-3|few|.|TRBJ1-5
CAISESRAEYSNQPQHF
TGTGCCATCAGTGAGTCGAGGGCAGAATATAGCAATCAGCCCCAGCATTTT
>TRBV4-3|few|TRBD1|TRBJ2-3
CASSQDWGQGMDTQYF
TGCGCCAGCAGCCAAGATTGGGGACAGGGGATGGATACGCAGTATTTT
>TRBV19|.|.|TRBJ2-4
CASSIDQARLAKNIQYF
TGTGCCAGTAGTATAGATCAGGCTAGACTAGCCAAAAACATTCAGTACTTC
>TRBV5-1|.|.|TRBJ2-3
CASSLEVGPPRDTQYF
TGCGCCAGCAGCTTGGAGGTGGGACCCCCGAGAGATACGCAGTATTTT
>TRBV5-1|.|TRBD1|TRBJ2-4
CASSLGTGLNIQYF
TGCGCCAGCAGCTTGGGGACAGGCCTAAACATTCAGTACTTC
>TRBV9|.|TRBD2|TRBJ2-5
CASSVASGEKETQYF
TGTGCCAGCAGCGTAGCTAGCGGAGAGAAGGAGACCCAGTACTTC
>TRBV11-2|.|.|TRBJ1-2
CASSPSGRGYTF
TGTGCCAGCAGCCCCTCCGGGCGTGGCTACACCTTC
>TRBV19|few|.|TRBJ1-1
CARSPEAFF
TGTGCCAGATCCCCTGAAGCTTTCTTT
>TRBV5-4|.|.|TRBJ2-1
CASSLTGLYNEQFF
TGTGCCAGCAGCTTGACAGGTCTTTACAATGAGCAGTTCTTC
>TRBV5-1|few|TRBD1|TRBJ2-2
CASSLQRGLSADTGELFF
TGCGCCAGCAGCTTGCAAAGGGGGCTATCCGCGGACACCGGGGAGCTGTTTTTT
>TRBV7-2|.|.|TRBJ2-7
CASSSGTLGYEQYF
TGTGCCAGCAGCTCCGGGACCCTTGGGTACGAGCAGTACTTC
>TRBV19|few|TRBD2|TRBJ2-1
CASRLAGAYNEQFF
TGTGCCAGCAGACTAGCGGGGGCCTACAATGAGCAGTTCTTC
>TRBV4-3|many|.|TRBJ2-7
CASSQDTESYEQYF
TGCGCCAGCAGCCAAGATACAGAGTCCTACGAGCAGTACTTC
>TRBV4-2|.|TRBD1|TRBJ1-2
CASRGRGQGGYTF
TGTGCCAGCAGAGGCAGGGGGCAGGGAGGCTACACCTTC
>TRBV7-8|few|TRBD1|TRBJ2-7
CASSLGQVGEQYF
TGTGCCAGCAGCTTGGGACAGGTAGGCGAGCAGTACTTC
>TRBV9|.|.|TRBJ2-3
CASSVFGRGSDTQYF
TGTGCCAGCAGCGTATTTGGCAGGGGATCAGATACGCAGTATTTT
>TRBV11-3|.|TRBD2|TRBJ2-3
CASSSWDLAGVEDTQYF
TGTGCCAGCAGCTCTTGGGACTTAGCGGGAGTGGAAGATACGCAGTATTTT
>TRBV19|.|.|TRBJ2-1
CASSIAEGATYNEQFF
TGTGCCAGTAGTATAGCGGAGGGAGCCACCTACAATGAGCAGTTCTTC
>TRBV7-2|.|.|TRBJ1-5
CASSLGWGSGQPQHF
TGTGCCAGCAGCTTAGGGTGGGGGTCGGGGCAGCCCCAGCATTTT
>TRBV11-3|.|.|TRBJ1-2
CASSLEVGNYGYTF
TGTGCCAGCAGCTTAGAAGTCGGAAACTATGGCTACACCTTC
>TRBV19|.|TRBD1|TRBJ2-3
CASSMDRLSTDTQYF
TGTGCCAGTAGTATGGACAGGCTCAGCACAGATACGCAGTATTTT
>TRBV5-1|.|TRBD1|TRBJ2-6
CASSRTGSGANVLTF
TGCGCCAGCAGCCGGACAGGGTCTGGGGCCAACGTCCTGACTTTC
>TRBV7-9|.|TRBD1|TRBJ2-1
CASSLSWDRGRNEQFF
TGTGCCAGCAGCTTATCCTGGGACAGGGGTAGGAATGAGCAGTTCTTC
>TRBV30|.|.|TRBJ2-1
CAWSVSLPGQFF
TGTGCCTGGAGTGTTTCGCTACCGGGTCAATTCTTC
>TRBV7-3|few|TRBD2|TRBJ2-7
CASSLTGGRDEQYF
TGTGCCAGCAGCTTAACAGGCGGGAGAGACGAGCAGTACTTC
>TRBV28|few|.|TRBJ2-3
CATSEMAGTDTQYF
TGTGCCACCTCCGAAATGGCCGGCACAGATACGCAGTATTTT
>TRBV28|.|TRBD1|TRBJ2-7
CASSSLQGLAYEQYF
TGTGCCAGCAGTTCACTACAGGGGCTCGCCTACGAGCAGTACTTC
>TRBV2|.|.|TRBJ1-2
CASSAEGGAIHGYTF
TGTGCCAGCAGCGCCGAGGGGGGGGCGATTCACGGCTACACCTTC
>TRBV5-6|.|.|TRBJ1-1
CASSFGWVNTEAFF
TGTGCCAGCAGCTTTGGTTGGGTGAACACTGAAGCTTTCTTT
>TRBV4-1|.|.|TRBJ1-6
CASSQDRGNSPLHF
TGCGCCAGCAGCCAAGACAGGGGAAATTCACCCCTCCACTTT
>TRBV28|once|.|TRBJ2-5
CASSLVVETQYF
TGTGCCAGCAGTTTGGTGGTTGAGACCCAGTACTTC
>TRBV18|.|TRBD1|TRBJ1-5
CASSRDRALSPQHF
TGTGCCAGCTCTCGGGACAGGGCCTTAAGTCCCCAGCATTTT